One sample yielded the 12 T cell receptor beta chains listed below, sequenced in a study of post-analysis software for immune sequencing data. Study-level results: With TRBV5-6, TRBV5-1 and TRBV20-1 included, about five TRBV segments were more frequent in patients than in controls.

Antigens of these TCRs are unknown. Unique molecular identifiers were built into the TCR beta cDNA libraries. In TCRdb, the PCR reads were re-called with MiXCR into one record per CDR3 protein. This table holds roughly 800,000 distinct CDR3 sequences, roughly 58% found once. Sequenced input: blood. These receptors were collected from a girl aged 5-17 years with multiple sclerosis.

This clonotype was counted only a few times. The V gene is TRBV5-1, the J gene TRBJ2-7, with a weak D call TRBD2 (6 bases). Trimming removed 0 bases from V and 4 bases from J, with 14 bases in between. Germline CDR1 SGHRS, CDR2 YFSETQ. The length of the CDR3 is 15 residues. Written as DNA, the CDR3 is TGCGCCAGCAGCTTGGACACCGGGACTGGATACGAGCAGTACTTC. Protein: CASSLDTGTGYEQYF.

This chain joins TRBV4-1 and TRBJ1-2; 10 nucleotides match TRBD1. In germline, CDR1 is MGHRA, CDR2 YSYEKL. After removal of 4 bases from V and 8 bases from J, the junction contained 13 bases not matched to a gene. The CDR3 runs 16 residues. CDR3 sequence (DNA): TGCGCCAGCAGCCCAATCGACCGGGACAGGGGAGGCGGCTACACCTTC. This codes for CASSPIDRDRGGGYTF.

This clonotype turned up a few times. The chain carries TRBV12-3 or TRBV12-4 and TRBJ2-3; the match to TRBD1 covers 10 bases. V dropped 10 bases and J dropped 1; count of bases not matched to a gene: 11. This CDR3 is 16 amino acids long. CDR3 protein: CANEGEGTGGTDTQYF. The CDR3 nucleotides are TGTGCCAACGAGGGGGAGGGGACAGGGGGCACAGATACGCAGTATTTT.

The sample holds a few counts of this clonotype. The chain couples TRBV20-1 to TRBJ2-5; 7 positions match TRBD2. CDR1 is DFQATT, CDR2 SNEGSKA, per germline (reference sequence). The length of the CDR3 is 14 residues. V was pared by 5 bases and J by 5 bases, with 11 bases of the junction left unmatched. The CDR3 region is CSAQKTTSLETQYF. CDR3 DNA: TGCAGTGCTCAAAAAACGACTAGCCTCGAGACCCAGTACTTC.

DNA for the CDR3: TGTGCCAGCAGTGCTACTGGGGGCGCGGCGCAGTATTTT. It is translated as CASSATGGAAQYF. V and J are TRBV6-5 and TRBJ2-3, with TRBD1 as a possible D gene (6 bases). CDR1 and CDR2 from the germline V gene are MNHEY and SVGAGI. This CDR3 comprises 13 residues. V shed 5 bases and J shed 10 bases, with 16 bases lying between them.

The chain is built from TRBV9 and TRBJ2-4; D is possibly TRBD1 or TRBD2 (5 bases each). The length of the CDR3 is 15 residues. Per germline, CDR1 SGDLS and CDR2 YYNGEE. V dropped 3 bases and J dropped 4 bases, with 14 bases sitting between them. CDR3 in amino acids: CASSDPGRGKNIQYF. The CDR3 region has the DNA TGTGCCAGCAGCGACCCGGGACGGGGAAAAAACATTCAGTACTTC.

This clonotype showed up just a few times. The gene calls are TRBV15 and TRBJ2-5; the D gene is possibly TRBD2 (6 bases). The V end lost 0 bases, the J end lost 1 base, and 12 bases lay between the germline ends. Germline V gene sequence: CDR1 LNHNV, CDR2 YYDKDF (reference sequence). The CDR3 consists of 16 residues. CDR3 in amino acids: CATSRDLGGTQETQYF. CDR3 nucleotides: TGTGCCACCAGCAGAGATCTGGGGGGTACCCAAGAGACCCAGTACTTC.

This clonotype has only one observation. The chain links TRBV20-1 to TRBJ2-7; 10 nucleotides match TRBD2. The CDR3 covers 17 residues. J gave up 0 bases and V 0 bases, and 8 bases lay outside the gene matches. Germline V lookup: CDR1 DFQATT, CDR2 SNEGSKA (reference sequence). Written as DNA, the CDR3 is TGCAGTGCTAGAGATAGGCCTAGCGGGGGCCTCTCCTACGAGCAGTACTTC. Protein sequence: CSARDRPSGGLSYEQYF.

This clonotype was seen a few times. The CDR3, as DNA: TGCAGTGCTAGATTTTCACAGGGGGCGGGCTACGAGCAGTACTTC. Protein product: CSARFSQGAGYEQYF. The V call is TRBV20-1, the J call TRBJ2-1; 9 bases are shared with TRBD1. The J call may be in error: the DNA end matches TRBJ2-7 better. This CDR3 region has 15 residues. Germline CDR1 and CDR2: DFQATT and SNEGSKA (reference sequence).

The J gene is TRBJ2-5, the V gene TRBV7-6; 13 nucleotides line up with TRBD2. The end of the DNA aligns better with TRBJ2-7, so the J call may be wrong. The CDR3 has 17 residues. The germline V gene encodes CDR1 SGHVS and CDR2 FNYEAQ. CDR3 residues: CASSLAGLAGYNYEQYF. The CDR3 DNA reads as TGTGCCAGCAGCTTAGCGGGACTAGCGGGGTACAACTACGAGCAGTACTTC.

This clonotype has more than one count but fewer than ten. The chain employs TRBV29-1 and TRBJ1-2; the D is unclear. Trimming took off 7 bases at V and 3 bases at J, with 15 bases between the two ends. CDR1 and CDR2 from the germline V gene are SQVTM and ANQGSEA. The CDR3 extends over 13 amino acids. The CDR3 DNA sequence: TGCAGCGGGACCCTTCTAGGAGACTATGGCTACACCTTC. This encodes CSGTLLGDYGYTF.

In its sample, this clonotype was seen a few times. The chain is built from TRBV7-3 and TRBJ2-1; no clear D gene. The CDR3 is made up of 14 amino acids. The ends were cut back, 5 bases at V and 7 bases at J, with 15 bases in the middle. Per germline, CDR1 SGHTA and CDR2 FQGTGA. In DNA, the CDR3 is TGTGCCAGCAGCCGTTCGGCCCTGGGGAATGAGCAGTTCTTC. It is translated as CASSRSALGNEQFF.